This T cell receptor beta chain appears in the sequencing data of a study of blood T cell repertoires in COVID-19. Study-level background: Some COVID-19 samples were acute and others convalescent; all came from the United States, Italy and Spain. PBMCs, B-cell-depleted T cells, or T cells were the source of the cDNA or gDNA that made up the material.

Patients of the Seattle cohort, enrolled during active infection, were followed longitudinally. This clone was detected a few times. How the authors handled the data: From reference gene primer amplification, estimates of nucleated cell counts were derived. The assay was immunoSEQ multiplex PCR, and TCRdb's table has in-frame clones only and misses some. V and J calls and clone size come straight from that table; D and trimming were deduced from the DNA. The sample holds about 370,000 clones, approximately 87% seen once. V lost 2 bases and J 0 bases, leaving 8 bases between the germline ends. The CDR3 runs 15 residues. Germline CDR1 reads MDHEN; CDR2 reads SYDVKM.

This chain connects TRBV28 to TRBJ1-3; no clear D gene. Sequencing used peripheral blood. The clonotype was recovered from a woman aged 30 to 39 with COVID-19, enrolled during active disease. DNA for the CDR3: TGTGCCAGCAGTTTACGGGGATTCTCTGGAAACACCATATATTTT. Residues: CASSLRGFSGNTIYF.